This entry lists 29 T cell receptor beta chains sequenced from one sample in a study of CD8 T cells in ankylosing spondylitis. Using its own MiXCR run on the 5' RACE reads, TCRdb lists one record per CDR3 protein. The repertoire includes about 140,000 distinct CDR3 sequences, 8% to 9% of them detected once, and 6% to 8% sits in the top ten. The specimen sequenced was synovial fluid, either unsorted or a sorted T cell fraction (not recorded which). The receptors shown here come from a male donor with ankylosing spondylitis.

V is TRBV19 and J is TRBJ2-3; TRBD2 matches 8 bases. CDR1 is LNHDA and CDR2 is SQIVND in the germline V gene (reference sequence). This CDR3 region has 16 residues. Trimming cost V 4 bases and J 7 bases; bases outside gene matches: 13. Here the CDR3 reads CASSTSGGADFHTQYF. In DNA form, the CDR3 reads TGTGCCAGTAGTACCTCCGGGGGGGCCGATTTCCATACGCAGTATTTT.

This clonotype was detected many times. The chain carries TRBV18 and TRBJ2-7; D might be TRBD1 (7 bases). The V gene's germline CDR1 is KGHSH and CDR2 LQKENI. The ends were cut back, 4 bases at V and 6 bases at J, with 10 bases in the middle. The CDR3 length is 12 residues. Here the CDR3 DNA reads TGTGCCAGCTCACGACAGGGACTCGAGCAGTACTTC. Encoded protein: CASSRQGLEQYF. Combining the CDR3 with reference TRBV18 and TRBJ2-7 gives the whole variable domain NAGVMQNPRHLVRRRGQEARLRCSPMKGHSHVYWYRQLPEEGLKFMVYLQKENIIDESGMPKERFSAEFPKEGPSILRIQQVVRGDSAAYFCASSRQGLEQYFGPGTRLTVT.

This clonotype was observed many times. This rearrangement joins TRBV20-1 to TRBJ2-3, with D possibly matching TRBD2 (5 bases). Germline CDR1 and CDR2: DFQATT and SNEGSKA (reference sequence). Trimming removed 8 bases at V and 0 bases at J, with 15 bases between. This CDR3 has 14 residues. The chain's CDR3 is CSPTRRTSTDTQYF. DNA for the CDR3: TGCAGTCCCACAAGACGGACTAGCACAGATACGCAGTATTTT.

This clonotype was counted at least ten times. The chain uses TRBV12-3 or TRBV12-4 and TRBJ1-5, with a tentative D call TRBD1 (6 bases). The CDR3 extends over 15 amino acids. Trimming removed 3 bases from V and 5 bases from J, with 14 bases in between. CDR3 in DNA: TGTGCCAGCAGTTTCGTTGCAGGGGTAGATCAGCCCCAGCATTTT. Translated, it gives CASSFVAGVDQPQHF.

The chain links TRBV24-1 to TRBJ2-5, with D maybe TRBD2 (6 bases). This CDR3 is 13 amino acids long. Trimming took 2 bases from V and 5 from J, leaving 8 bases between them. Germline CDR1 is KGHDR and CDR2 is SFDVKD. In DNA form, the CDR3 reads TGTGCCACCAGTGATTCGGGGGTGGAGACCCAGTACTTC. Protein product: CATSDSGVETQYF.

This clonotype was counted many times. The gene calls are TRBV4-3 and TRBJ1-2; TRBD1 agrees at 7 bases. Losses at the gene ends were 3 bases for V and 0 bases for J; bases not matched to a gene: 4. The CDR3 has 15 amino acids. CDR1 is LGHNA and CDR2 is YSLEER in the germline V gene. CDR3 DNA sequence: TGCGCCAGCAGCCAGCGGGACAGACCTAACTATGGCTACACCTTC. Its protein is CASSQRDRPNYGYTF.

This clonotype has a handful of counts. The rearrangement links TRBV12-3 or TRBV12-4 to TRBJ2-5; possible D gene TRBD2, 5 bases. The CDR3 runs 13 residues. The V gene lost 3 bases and the J gene lost 4 bases, with 9 bases spanning the gap. CDR3 in amino acids: CASSFSSGETQYF. CDR3 DNA: TGTGCCAGCAGTTTCTCGAGCGGAGAGACCCAGTACTTC.

This clonotype was detected ten times or more. The genes are TRBV12-3 or TRBV12-4 and TRBJ1-1, with D perhaps matching TRBD1 (6 bases). Trimming left V 8 bases short and J 2 bases short, with 15 bases between. This CDR3 spans 14 amino acids. CDR3 in DNA: TGTGCCAGCCTAGGCCGGACAGCTAACACTGAAGCTTTCTTT. The encoded protein is CASLGRTANTEAFF.

This clonotype has a count of ten or more. This chain uses TRBV5-1 with TRBJ1-3; D not resolved. The CDR3 is made up of 16 amino acids. Germline-derived CDR1 and CDR2 are SGHRS and YFSETQ. V was shortened by 4 bases and J by 4 bases, with 18 bases between the two germline ends. The CDR3 nucleotides are TGCGCCAGCAGCCCGTCAGTCCCGGACTCAGGAAACACCATATATTTT. Amino acid sequence: CASSPSVPDSGNTIYF.

The table lists this clonotype with many counts. This chain uses TRBV20-1 with TRBJ2-3, with D maybe TRBD1 (6 bases). This CDR3 is built from 12 residues. The V end was cut by 4 bases, the J end by 4 bases, with 9 bases between. From germline, CDR1 is DFQATT and CDR2 SNEGSKA (reference sequence). The CDR3 nucleotides are TGCAGTGCTAACAGGGTATCAGATACGCAGTATTTT. Translating it yields CSANRVSDTQYF.

As for this clonotype: In this CDR3 the conserved last residue, phenylalanine or tryptophan, is missing, so a read error is likely. The rearrangement links TRBV15 to TRBJ2-1; unclear D gene. V lost 0 bases and J 12 bases, leaving 12 bases between the germline ends. This CDR3 is built from 13 residues. Germline V CDR1 and CDR2: LNHNV, YYDKDF (reference sequence). The CDR3 loop is CATSRESKRSQFL. CDR3 coding DNA: TGTGCCACCAGCAGAGAAAGCAAGAGATCGCAGTTCCTC.

The rearrangement uses TRBV4-3 and TRBJ2-5; possible D gene TRBD2, 5 bases. Per germline, CDR1 LGHNA and CDR2 YSLEER. V lost 0 bases to trimming and J lost 2 bases, with 10 bases between them. The CDR3 extends over 15 amino acids. The CDR3 region is CASSQDFGEQETQYF. CDR3 in DNA: TGCGCCAGCAGCCAAGATTTCGGGGAACAAGAGACCCAGTACTTC.

This clonotype was found many times. This rearrangement joins TRBV12-3 or TRBV12-4 to TRBJ1-2; 10 bases align to TRBD1. The CDR3 totals 14 residues. J gave up 4 bases and V 3 bases, and 2 bases lay outside the gene matches. The chain's CDR3 is CASSLGQGLYGYTF. CDR3 coding DNA: TGTGCCAGCAGTTTGGGACAGGGGCTCTATGGCTACACCTTC.

This clonotype occurred many times. CDR3 DNA sequence: TGTGCCAGCAGAAGGACTAATATCCCAGATACGCAGTATTTT. It encodes CASRRTNIPDTQYF. The chain uses TRBV7-2 and TRBJ2-3; perhaps TRBD2 as D (6 bases). The germline V gene encodes CDR1 SGHTA and CDR2 FQGNSA. The CDR3 has 14 amino acids. Trimming shortened V by 6 bases and J by 4 bases, and 14 bases separated the two germline ends.

This clonotype was seen repeatedly, ten times or more. J is TRBJ1-2 and V is TRBV20-1; D may be TRBD1 (6 bases). The CDR3 is 13 residues long. The V gene lost 6 bases and the J gene lost 3 bases, with 14 bases spanning the gap. Germline V gives CDR1 DFQATT, CDR2 SNEGSKA (reference sequence). The CDR3 DNA follows: TGCAGTGCCGTCACAGGGTGGGACTATGGCTACACCTTC. It specifies CSAVTGWDYGYTF.

This clonotype was observed a handful of times. This sequence joins TRBV20-1 and TRBJ2-7; D uncertain. The germline CDR1 and CDR2 sequences are DFQATT and SNEGSKA (reference sequence). V lost 5 bases and J 2 bases, leaving 7 bases between the germline ends. This CDR3 is 11 amino acids long. CDR3 nucleotides: TGCAGTGCTGGACGGGCCTACGAGCAGTACTTC. This encodes CSAGRAYEQYF.

This clonotype was observed at least ten times. CDR3 sequence reads: CASSSGTTLQETQYF. The CDR3 DNA reads TGCGCCAGCAGCTCCGGGACCACCCTACAAGAGACCCAGTACTTC. The chain employs TRBV4-3 and TRBJ2-5; D tentatively reads TRBD1 or TRBD2 (5 bases each). V was shortened by 5 bases and J by 2 bases, with 15 bases between the two germline ends. The germline V gene encodes CDR1 LGHNA and CDR2 YSLEER. The CDR3 is 15 amino acids.

The chain carries TRBV5-5 and TRBJ2-1; tentatively, D is TRBD2 (5 bases). The V end lost 4 bases, the J end lost 0 bases, and 11 bases lay between the germline ends. In germline, CDR1 is SGHKS, CDR2 YYEKEE (reference sequence). The length of the CDR3 is 15 residues. The CDR3 is CASSPGFSSYNEQFF. The CDR3 DNA follows: TGTGCCAGCAGCCCGGGATTCAGCTCCTACAATGAGCAGTTCTTC.

This clonotype was seen at least ten times. The gene calls are TRBV29-1 and TRBJ1-1; no clear D gene. The germline gives CDR1 SQVTM, CDR2 ANQGSEA. There are 13 residues in the CDR3. Trimming left V 7 bases short and J 1 base short, with 13 bases between. DNA of the CDR3: TGCAGCGCCCAAGAGGGAACGAACACTGAAGCTTTCTTT. Translation gives CSAQEGTNTEAFF.

This clonotype was seen only a few times. The chain couples TRBV6-5 to TRBJ2-7; 13 positions agree with TRBD2. V lost 2 bases, J lost 4 bases, and 8 bases stayed unmatched. This CDR3 is built from 17 residues. Germline-derived CDR1 and CDR2 are MNHEY and SVGAGI. CDR3 bases: TGTGCCAGCAGTTACCTAAAACTAGCGGGAGGGATGTACGAGCAGTACTTC. It is translated as CASSYLKLAGGMYEQYF.

This chain links TRBV29-1 with TRBJ1-1; D gene uncertain. Trimming cost V 4 bases and J 4 bases, with 13 bases left between them. Germline assignment: CDR1 SQVTM and CDR2 ANQGSEA. This CDR3 region has 13 residues. CDR3 amino acids: CSVVVAGGTEAFF. CDR3 DNA: TGCAGCGTTGTAGTTGCAGGAGGCACTGAAGCTTTCTTT. Filled out from reference TRBV29-1 and TRBJ1-1, the complete variable domain reads SAVISQKPSRDICQRGTSLTIQCQVDSQVTMMFWYRQQPGQSLTLIATANQGSEATYESGFVIDKFPISRPNLTFSTLTVSNMSPEDSSIYLCSVVVAGGTEAFFGQGTRLTVV.

The sample holds a few counts of this clonotype. V gene TRBV18 combines with J gene TRBJ2-3, with 9 bases lining up with TRBD2. The CDR3 runs to 15 residues. Germline trimming cut 4 bases from V and 0 bases from J; bases unmatched to any gene: 2. CDR1 and CDR2 (germline): KGHSH, LQKENI. DNA of the CDR3: TGTGCCAGCTCACAGCGGGGGGCTAGCACAGATACGCAGTATTTT. Its translation: CASSQRGASTDTQYF.

In its sample, this clonotype was seen many times. The chain combines TRBV27 with TRBJ2-5; D call uncertain. The CDR3 extends over 16 amino acids. Germline CDR1 reads MNHEY; CDR2 reads SMNVEV (reference sequence). V was clipped by 6 bases and J by 2 bases, with 19 bases between them. The CDR3 loop reads CASSARTQSRQETQYF. The CDR3 nucleotides are TGTGCCAGCAGCGCCCGGACGCAAAGTCGGCAAGAGACCCAGTACTTC.

In its sample, this clonotype was seen many times. The chain has TRBV28 and TRBJ2-1; a weak D match, TRBD2 (6 bases). V lost 3 bases and J 12 bases, leaving 9 bases between the germline ends. The V gene's germline CDR1 is MDHEN and CDR2 SYDVKM. There are 11 residues in the CDR3. CDR3: CASSFPRGQFF. The DNA of the CDR3 is TGTGCCAGCAGTTTCCCGCGGGGGCAGTTCTTC.

This clonotype was seen at least ten times. The rearrangement uses TRBV2 and TRBJ2-5; D is perhaps TRBD1 (5 bases). This CDR3 has 13 amino acids. CDR1 is SNHLY and CDR2 is FYNNEI in the germline V gene. V shed 4 bases and J shed 0 bases, with 6 bases lying between them. As DNA, the CDR3 is TGTGCCAGCAGTGGACAGTACCAAGAGACCCAGTACTTC. Translated: CASSGQYQETQYF.

This clonotype was detected a few times. The CDR3 here is CASSWGLNTEAFF. The CDR3 DNA follows: TGCGCCAGCAGCTGGGGACTGAACACTGAAGCTTTCTTT. The gene calls are TRBV5-1 and TRBJ1-1; D may be TRBD1 (5 bases). Trimming cost V 3 bases and J 0 bases, with 6 bases left between them. The CDR3 sequence is 13 residues long. CDR1 is SGHRS, CDR2 YFSETQ, per germline.

The sample holds many counts of this clonotype. The V and J genes are TRBV11-3 and TRBJ2-3; 11 nucleotides line up with TRBD2. Germline CDR1 and CDR2: SGHNT and YENEEA. The ends lost 4 bases at V and 5 bases at J; junction bases unmatched: 2. This CDR3 has 14 amino acids. The CDR3 region has the DNA TGTGCCAGCAGCTATGGGACTAGCGGAGATACGCAGTATTTT. This sequence encodes CASSYGTSGDTQYF.

This clonotype was seen many times. The V call is TRBV7-9, the J call TRBJ1-4; 7 nucleotides align to TRBD1. Germline V gene lookup returns CDR1 SEHNR and CDR2 FQNEAQ (reference sequence). V lost 2 bases and J lost 8; bases outside the gene matches: 5. This CDR3 has 14 residues. This CDR3 reads CASSLTGDEEKLFF. Here the CDR3 DNA reads TGTGCCAGCAGCTTAACAGGGGATGAGGAAAAACTGTTTTTT.

A few counts support this clonotype. The chain recombines TRBV7-2 with TRBJ1-1; 8 bases agree with TRBD1. After removal of 5 bases from V and 0 bases from J, the junction contained 5 bases not matched to a gene. Looked up from germline, CDR1 is SGHTA and CDR2 is FQGNSA. This CDR3 region has 15 residues. The CDR3 nucleotides are TGTGCCAGCAGCCCGGACAGGGCGCTGAACACTGAAGCTTTCTTT. The encoded protein is CASSPDRALNTEAFF. The entire variable domain, with the rest obtained from reference TRBV7-2 and TRBJ1-1, is as follows: GAGVSQSPSNKVTEKGKDVELRCDPISGHTALYWYRQSLGQGLEFLIYFQGNSAPDKSGLPSDRFSAERTGGSVSTLTIQRTQQEDSAVYLCASSPDRALNTEAFFGQGTRLTVV.